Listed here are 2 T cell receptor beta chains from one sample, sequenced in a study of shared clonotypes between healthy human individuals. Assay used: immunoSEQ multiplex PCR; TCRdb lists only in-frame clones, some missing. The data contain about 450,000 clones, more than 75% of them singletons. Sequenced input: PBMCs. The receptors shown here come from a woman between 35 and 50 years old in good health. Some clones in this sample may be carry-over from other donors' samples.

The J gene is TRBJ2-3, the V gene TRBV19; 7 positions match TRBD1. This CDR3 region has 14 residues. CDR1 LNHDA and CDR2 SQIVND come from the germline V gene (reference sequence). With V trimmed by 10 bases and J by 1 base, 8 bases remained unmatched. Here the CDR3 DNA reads TGTGCCACCCGTGACAGGGCCCGCACAGATACGCAGTATTTT. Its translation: CATRDRARTDTQYF. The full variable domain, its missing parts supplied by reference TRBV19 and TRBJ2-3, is DGGITQSPKYLFRKEGQNVTLSCEQNLNHDAMYWYRQDPGQGLRLIYYSQIVNDFQKGDIAEGYSVSREKKESFPLTVTSAQKNPTAFYLCATRDRARTDTQYFGPGTRLTVL.

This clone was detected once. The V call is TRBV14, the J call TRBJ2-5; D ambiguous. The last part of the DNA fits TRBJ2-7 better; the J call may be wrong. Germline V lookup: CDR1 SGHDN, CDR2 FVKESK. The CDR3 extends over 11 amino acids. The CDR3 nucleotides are TGTGCCAGCAGCCACGGTTACGAGCAGTACTTC. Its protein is CASSHGYEQYF.